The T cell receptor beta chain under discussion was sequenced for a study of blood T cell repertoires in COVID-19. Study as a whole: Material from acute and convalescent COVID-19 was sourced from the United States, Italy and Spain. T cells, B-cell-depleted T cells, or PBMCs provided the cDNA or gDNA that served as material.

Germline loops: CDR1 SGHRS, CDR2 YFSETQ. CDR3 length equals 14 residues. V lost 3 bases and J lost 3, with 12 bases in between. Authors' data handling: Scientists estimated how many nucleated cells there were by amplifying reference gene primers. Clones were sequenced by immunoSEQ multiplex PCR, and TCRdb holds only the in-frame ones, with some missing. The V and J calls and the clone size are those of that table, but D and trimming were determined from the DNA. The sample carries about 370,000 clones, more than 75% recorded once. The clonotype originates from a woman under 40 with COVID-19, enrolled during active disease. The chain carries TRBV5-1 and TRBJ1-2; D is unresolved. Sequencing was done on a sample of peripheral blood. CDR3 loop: CASSSAGSDYGYTF. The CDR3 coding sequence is TGCGCCAGCAGCTCAGCAGGTTCCGACTATGGCTACACCTTC.